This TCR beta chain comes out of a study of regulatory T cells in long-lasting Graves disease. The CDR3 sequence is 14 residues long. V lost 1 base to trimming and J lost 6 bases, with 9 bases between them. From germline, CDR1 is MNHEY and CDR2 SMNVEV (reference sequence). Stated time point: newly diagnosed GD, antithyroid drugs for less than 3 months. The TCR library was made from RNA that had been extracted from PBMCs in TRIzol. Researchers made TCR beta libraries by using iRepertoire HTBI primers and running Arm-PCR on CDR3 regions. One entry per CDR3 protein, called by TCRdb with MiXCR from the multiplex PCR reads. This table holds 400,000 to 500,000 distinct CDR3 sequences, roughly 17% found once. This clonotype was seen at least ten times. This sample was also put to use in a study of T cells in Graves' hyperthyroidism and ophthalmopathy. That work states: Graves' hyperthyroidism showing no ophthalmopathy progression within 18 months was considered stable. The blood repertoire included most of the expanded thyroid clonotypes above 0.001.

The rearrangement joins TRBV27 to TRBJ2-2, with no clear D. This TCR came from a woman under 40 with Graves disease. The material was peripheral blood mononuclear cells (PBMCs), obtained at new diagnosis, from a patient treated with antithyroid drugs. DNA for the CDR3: TGTGCCAGCAGTTTATTCGGAATGTCCGGGGAGCTGTTTTTT. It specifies CASSLFGMSGELFF.